This T cell receptor beta chain was documented in a study of T cell responses to AZD1222 COVID-19 vaccine. Whole-study findings and limits: Donors were chiefly white British, with a greater number of females, and clonal diversity was perhaps underestimated.

As concerns this clone: Antigen specificity is unknown.

Trimming removed 2 bases from V and 6 bases from J, with 8 bases in between. The CDR3 totals 12 residues. Germline V gives CDR1 SGHNT, CDR2 YYREEE (reference sequence). Profiling relied on immunoSEQ multiplex PCR, and the TCRdb table lists in-frame clones only, not all of them. The sample records approximately 140,000 clones, approximately 91% being singletons. Pooling was applied to second doses at about 4 or about 12 weeks. The sample consisted of peripheral blood, taken 28 days after the second AZD1222 dose. The TCR comes from an adult who received the AZD1222 COVID-19 vaccine. The rearrangement joins TRBV5-4 to TRBJ1-1; D is undetermined. The CDR3 coding sequence is TGTGCCAGCAGCTTCGACGTCGCTGAAGCTTTCTTT. Protein: CASSFDVAEAFF.